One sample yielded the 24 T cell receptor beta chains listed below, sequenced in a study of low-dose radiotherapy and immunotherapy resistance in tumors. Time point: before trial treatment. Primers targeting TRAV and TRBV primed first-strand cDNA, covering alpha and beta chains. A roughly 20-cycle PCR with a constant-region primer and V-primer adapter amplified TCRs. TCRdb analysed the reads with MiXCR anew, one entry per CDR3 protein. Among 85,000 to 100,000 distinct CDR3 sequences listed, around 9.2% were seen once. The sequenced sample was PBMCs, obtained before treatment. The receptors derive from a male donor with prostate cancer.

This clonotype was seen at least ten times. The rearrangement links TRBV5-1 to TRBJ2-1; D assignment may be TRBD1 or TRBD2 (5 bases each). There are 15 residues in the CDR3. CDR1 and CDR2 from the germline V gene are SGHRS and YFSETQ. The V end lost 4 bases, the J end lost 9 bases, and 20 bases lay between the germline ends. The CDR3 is CASSPGTNVDVEQFF. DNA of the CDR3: TGCGCCAGCAGCCCCGGGACCAATGTAGACGTTGAGCAGTTCTTC.

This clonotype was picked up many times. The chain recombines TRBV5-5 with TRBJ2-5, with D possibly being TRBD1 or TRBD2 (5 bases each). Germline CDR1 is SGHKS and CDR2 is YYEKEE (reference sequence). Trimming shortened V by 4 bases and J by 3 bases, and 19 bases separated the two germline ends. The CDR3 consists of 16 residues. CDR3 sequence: CASSPIQDPEEETQYF. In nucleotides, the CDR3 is TGTGCCAGCAGCCCTATACAGGATCCGGAGGAAGAGACCCAGTACTTC.

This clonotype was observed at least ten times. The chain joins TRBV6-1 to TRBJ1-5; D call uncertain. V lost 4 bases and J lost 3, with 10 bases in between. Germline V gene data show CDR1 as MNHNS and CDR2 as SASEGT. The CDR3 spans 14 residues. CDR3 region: CASSVQVANQPQHF. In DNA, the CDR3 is TGTGCCAGCAGTGTGCAGGTTGCCAATCAGCCCCAGCATTTT.

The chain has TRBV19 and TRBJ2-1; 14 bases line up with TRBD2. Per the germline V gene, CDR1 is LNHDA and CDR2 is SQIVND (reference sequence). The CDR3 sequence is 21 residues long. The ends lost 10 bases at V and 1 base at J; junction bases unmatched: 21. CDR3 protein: CATSGRLAGGRRAISYNEQFF. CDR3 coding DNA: TGTGCCACCAGCGGGAGACTAGCGGGAGGGCGTCGTGCAATTTCCTACAATGAGCAGTTCTTC.

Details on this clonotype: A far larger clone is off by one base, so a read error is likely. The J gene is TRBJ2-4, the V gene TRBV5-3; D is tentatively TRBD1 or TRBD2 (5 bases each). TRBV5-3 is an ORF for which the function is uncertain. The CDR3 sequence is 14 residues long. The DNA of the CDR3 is TGTGCCAGCAGCTTAAGAGGGGCGGGAAACATTCAGTACTTC. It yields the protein CASSLRGAGNIQYF.

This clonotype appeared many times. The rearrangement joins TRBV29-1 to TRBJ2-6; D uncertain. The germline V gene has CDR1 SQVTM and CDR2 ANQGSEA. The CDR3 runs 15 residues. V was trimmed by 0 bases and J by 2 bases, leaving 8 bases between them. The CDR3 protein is CSVEDGVAGANVLTF. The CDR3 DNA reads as TGCAGCGTTGAAGATGGGGTGGCTGGGGCCAACGTCCTGACTTTC. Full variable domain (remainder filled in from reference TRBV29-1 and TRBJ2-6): SAVISQKPSRDICQRGTSLTIQCQVDSQVTMMFWYRQQPGQSLTLIATANQGSEATYESGFVIDKFPISRPNLTFSTLTVSNMSPEDSSIYLCSVEDGVAGANVLTFGAGSRLTVL.

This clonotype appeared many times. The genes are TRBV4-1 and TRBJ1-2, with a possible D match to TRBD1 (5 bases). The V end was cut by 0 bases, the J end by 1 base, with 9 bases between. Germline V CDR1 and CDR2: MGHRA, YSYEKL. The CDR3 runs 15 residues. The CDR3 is CASSQDRGINYGYTF. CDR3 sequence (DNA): TGCGCCAGCAGCCAAGATCGGGGGATTAACTATGGCTACACCTTC.

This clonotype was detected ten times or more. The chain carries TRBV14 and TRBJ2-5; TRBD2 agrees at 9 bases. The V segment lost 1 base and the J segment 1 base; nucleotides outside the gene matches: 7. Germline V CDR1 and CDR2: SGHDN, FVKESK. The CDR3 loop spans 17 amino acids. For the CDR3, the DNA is TGTGCCAGCAGCCAAGGGACTAGCGTACCGCGCCAAGAGACCCAGTACTTC. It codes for CASSQGTSVPRQETQYF.

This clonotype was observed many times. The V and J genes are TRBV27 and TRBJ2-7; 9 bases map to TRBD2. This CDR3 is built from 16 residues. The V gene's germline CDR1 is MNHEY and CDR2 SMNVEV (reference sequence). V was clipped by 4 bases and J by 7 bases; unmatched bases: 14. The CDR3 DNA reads TGTGCCAGCAGTTCCCATTTAGCGGGGGAGTGGGGGGAGCAGTACTTC. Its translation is CASSSHLAGEWGEQYF.

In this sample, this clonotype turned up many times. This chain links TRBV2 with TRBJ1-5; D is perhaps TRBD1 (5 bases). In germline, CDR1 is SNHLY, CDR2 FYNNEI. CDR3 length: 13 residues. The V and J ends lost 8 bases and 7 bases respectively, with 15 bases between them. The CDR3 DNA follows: TGTGCCAGCGGGATTCAGGGAGGGCAGCCCCAGCATTTT. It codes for CASGIQGGQPQHF.

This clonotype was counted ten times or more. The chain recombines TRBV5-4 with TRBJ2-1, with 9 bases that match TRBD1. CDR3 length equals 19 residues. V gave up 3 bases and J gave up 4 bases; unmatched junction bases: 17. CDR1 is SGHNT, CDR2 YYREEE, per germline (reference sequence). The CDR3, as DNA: TGTGCCAGCAGCTCTACAGGGGGCTCCTCAGGGGGTCTGTACAATGAGCAGTTCTTC. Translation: CASSSTGGSSGGLYNEQFF. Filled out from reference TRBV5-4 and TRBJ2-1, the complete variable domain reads ETGVTQSPTHLIKTRGQQVTLRCSSQSGHNTVSWYQQALGQGPQFIFQYYREEENGRGNFPPRFSGLQFPNYSSELNVNALELDDSALYLCASSSTGGSSGGLYNEQFFGPGTRLTVL.

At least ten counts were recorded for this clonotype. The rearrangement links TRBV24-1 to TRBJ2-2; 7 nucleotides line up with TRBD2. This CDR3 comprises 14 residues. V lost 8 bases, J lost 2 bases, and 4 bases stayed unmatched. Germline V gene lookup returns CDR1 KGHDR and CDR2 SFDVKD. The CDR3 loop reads CATTSGGNTGELFF. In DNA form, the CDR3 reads TGTGCCACCACCTCGGGAGGAAACACCGGGGAGCTGTTTTTT.

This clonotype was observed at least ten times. CDR3 residues: CASSLRTGAYSGNTIYF. CDR3 DNA sequence: TGTGCCAGCTCACTTCGGACAGGGGCCTACTCTGGAAACACCATATATTTT. This chain uses TRBV18 with TRBJ1-3, with 9 bases fitting TRBD1. CDR3 length: 17 residues. The J segment lost 0 bases and the V segment lost 4 bases, leaving 7 bases of the junction unmatched. The germline V gene encodes CDR1 KGHSH and CDR2 LQKENI.

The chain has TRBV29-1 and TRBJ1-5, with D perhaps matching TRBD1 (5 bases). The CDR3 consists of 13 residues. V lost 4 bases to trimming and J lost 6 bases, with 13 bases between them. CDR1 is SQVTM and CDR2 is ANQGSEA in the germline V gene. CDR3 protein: CSVVWDGSQPQHF. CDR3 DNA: TGCAGCGTTGTATGGGACGGGAGTCAGCCCCAGCATTTT.

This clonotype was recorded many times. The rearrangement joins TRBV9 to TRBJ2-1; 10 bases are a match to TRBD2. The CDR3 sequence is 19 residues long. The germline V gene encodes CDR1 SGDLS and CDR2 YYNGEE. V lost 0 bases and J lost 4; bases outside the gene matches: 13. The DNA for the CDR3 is TGTGCCAGCAGCGTAGCAAGGGGACTAGCGACCGACGAGTACAATGAGCAGTTCTTC. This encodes CASSVARGLATDEYNEQFF. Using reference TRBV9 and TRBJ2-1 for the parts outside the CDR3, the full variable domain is DSGVTQTPKHLITATGQRVTLRCSPRSGDLSVYWYQQSLDQGLQFLIQYYNGEERAKGNILERFSAQQFPDLHSELNLSSLELGDSALYFCASSVARGLATDEYNEQFFGPGTRLTVL.

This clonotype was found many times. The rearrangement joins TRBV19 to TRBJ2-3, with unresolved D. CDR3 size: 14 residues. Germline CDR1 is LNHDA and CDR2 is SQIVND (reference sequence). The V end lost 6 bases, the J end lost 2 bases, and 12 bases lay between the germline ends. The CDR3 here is CASSLGFPTDTQYF. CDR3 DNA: TGTGCCAGTAGCCTGGGTTTCCCCACAGATACGCAGTATTTT.

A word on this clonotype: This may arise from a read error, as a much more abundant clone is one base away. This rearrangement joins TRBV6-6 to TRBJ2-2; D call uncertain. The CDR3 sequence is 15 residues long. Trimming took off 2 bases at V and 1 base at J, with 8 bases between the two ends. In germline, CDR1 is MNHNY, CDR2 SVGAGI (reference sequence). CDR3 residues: CASSYDPVNTGELFF. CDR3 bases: TGTGCCAGCAGTTACGACCCGGTGAACACCGGGGAGCTGTTTTTT.

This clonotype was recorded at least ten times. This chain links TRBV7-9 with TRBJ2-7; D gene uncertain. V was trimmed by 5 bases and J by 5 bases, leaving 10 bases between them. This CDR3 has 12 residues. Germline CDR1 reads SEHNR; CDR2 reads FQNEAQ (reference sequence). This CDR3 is CASSQARDEQYF. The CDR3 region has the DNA TGTGCCAGCAGCCAGGCCCGCGACGAGCAGTACTTC.

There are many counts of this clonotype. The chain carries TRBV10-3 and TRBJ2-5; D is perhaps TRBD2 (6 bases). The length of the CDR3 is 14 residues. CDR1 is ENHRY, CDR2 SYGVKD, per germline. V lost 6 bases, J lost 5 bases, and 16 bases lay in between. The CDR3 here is CAISTTGTSETQYF. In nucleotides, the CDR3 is TGTGCCATCAGCACCACCGGGACTTCCGAGACCCAGTACTTC.

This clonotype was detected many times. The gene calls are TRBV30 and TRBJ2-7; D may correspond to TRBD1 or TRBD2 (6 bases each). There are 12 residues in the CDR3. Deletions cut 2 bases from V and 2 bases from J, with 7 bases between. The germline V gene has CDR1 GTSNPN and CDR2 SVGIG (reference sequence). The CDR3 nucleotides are TGTGCCTGGAGTCGGGGGCCCTACGAGCAGTACTTC. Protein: CAWSRGPYEQYF.

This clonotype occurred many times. The CDR3 here is CASSRIQGVSPREQYF. For the CDR3, the DNA is TGCGCCAGCAGCCGTATACAGGGGGTCTCTCCTCGCGAGCAGTACTTC. J is TRBJ2-7 and V is TRBV5-1; 8 bases match TRBD1. CDR3 length: 16 residues. Trimming took 4 bases from V and 6 from J; bases not matched to a gene: 15. Germline assignment: CDR1 SGHRS and CDR2 YFSETQ.

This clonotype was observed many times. CDR3 amino acids: CASSIGSYEQYF. The CDR3 DNA sequence: TGTGCCAGCAGTATTGGTTCCTACGAGCAGTACTTC. The V call is TRBV2, the J call TRBJ2-7; no definite D call. V shed 5 bases and J shed 1 base, with 6 bases lying between them. The length of the CDR3 is 12 residues. The germline V gene encodes CDR1 SNHLY and CDR2 FYNNEI.

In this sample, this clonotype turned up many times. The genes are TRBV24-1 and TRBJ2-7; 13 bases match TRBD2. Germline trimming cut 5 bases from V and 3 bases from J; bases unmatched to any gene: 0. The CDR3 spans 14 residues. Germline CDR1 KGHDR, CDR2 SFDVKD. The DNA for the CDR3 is TGTGCCACCAGTGGGACTAGCGGGAGCTACGAGCAGTACTTC. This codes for CATSGTSGSYEQYF.

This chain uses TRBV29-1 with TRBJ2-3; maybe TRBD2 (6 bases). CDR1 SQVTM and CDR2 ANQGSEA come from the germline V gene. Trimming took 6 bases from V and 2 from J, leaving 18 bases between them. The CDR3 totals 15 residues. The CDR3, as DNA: TGCAGCGTGACCCGGGGAGCGGGCCCCACAGATACGCAGTATTTT. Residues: CSVTRGAGPTDTQYF.